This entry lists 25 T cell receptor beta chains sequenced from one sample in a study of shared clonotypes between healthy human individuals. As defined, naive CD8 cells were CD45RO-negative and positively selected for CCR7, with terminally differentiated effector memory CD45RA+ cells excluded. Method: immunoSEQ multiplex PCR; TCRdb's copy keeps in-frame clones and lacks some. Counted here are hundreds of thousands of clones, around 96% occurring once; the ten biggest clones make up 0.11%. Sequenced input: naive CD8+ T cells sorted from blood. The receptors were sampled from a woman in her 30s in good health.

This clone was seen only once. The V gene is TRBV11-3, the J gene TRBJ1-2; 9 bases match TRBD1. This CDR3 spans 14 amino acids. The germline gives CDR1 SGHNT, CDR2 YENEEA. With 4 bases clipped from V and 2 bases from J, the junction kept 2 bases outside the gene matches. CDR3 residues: CASSSGQGNYGYTF. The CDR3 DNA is TGTGCCAGCAGCTCCGGACAGGGGAACTATGGCTACACCTTC.

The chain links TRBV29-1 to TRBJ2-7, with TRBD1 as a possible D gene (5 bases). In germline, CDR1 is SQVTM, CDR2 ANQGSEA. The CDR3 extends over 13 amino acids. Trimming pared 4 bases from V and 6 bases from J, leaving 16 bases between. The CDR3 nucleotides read TGCAGCGTTGTGTCGACAGAAGTAGGCGAGCAGTACTTC. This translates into CSVVSTEVGEQYF.

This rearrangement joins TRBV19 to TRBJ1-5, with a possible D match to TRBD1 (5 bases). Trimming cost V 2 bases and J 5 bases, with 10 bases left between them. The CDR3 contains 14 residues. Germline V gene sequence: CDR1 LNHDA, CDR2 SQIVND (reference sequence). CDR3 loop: CASSIKGYHQPQHF. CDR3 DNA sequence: TGTGCCAGTAGTATAAAGGGGTACCATCAGCCCCAGCATTTT.

The CDR3 here is CASSQGTAPHNQPQHF. The CDR3 coding sequence is TGTGCCAGCAGCCAAGGGACAGCTCCTCACAATCAGCCCCAGCATTTT. This rearrangement joins TRBV7-9 to TRBJ1-5; the match to TRBD1 covers 7 bases. The V segment lost 5 bases and the J segment 3 bases; nucleotides outside the gene matches: 10. This CDR3 is built from 16 residues. Looked up from germline, CDR1 is SEHNR and CDR2 is FQNEAQ (reference sequence). The full variable domain, completed using reference TRBV7-9 and TRBJ1-5, is DTGVSQNPRHKITKRGQNVTFRCDPISEHNRLYWYRQTLGQGPEFLTYFQNEAQLEKSRLLSDRFSAERPKGSFSTLEIQRTEQGDSAMYLCASSQGTAPHNQPQHFGDGTRLSIL.

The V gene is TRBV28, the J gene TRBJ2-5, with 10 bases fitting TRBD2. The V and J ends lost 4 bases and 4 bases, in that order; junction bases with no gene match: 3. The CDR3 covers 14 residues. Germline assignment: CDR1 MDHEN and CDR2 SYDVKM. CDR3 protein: CASSSGLAPETQYF. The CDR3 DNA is TGTGCCAGCAGTTCGGGACTAGCGCCAGAGACCCAGTACTTC.

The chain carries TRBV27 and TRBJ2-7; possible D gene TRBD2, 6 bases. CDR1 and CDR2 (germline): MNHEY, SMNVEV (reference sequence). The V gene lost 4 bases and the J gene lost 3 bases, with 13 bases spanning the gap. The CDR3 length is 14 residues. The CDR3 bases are TGTGCCAGCAGTTACTCCCGGGGAGGCTACGAGCAGTACTTC. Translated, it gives CASSYSRGGYEQYF.

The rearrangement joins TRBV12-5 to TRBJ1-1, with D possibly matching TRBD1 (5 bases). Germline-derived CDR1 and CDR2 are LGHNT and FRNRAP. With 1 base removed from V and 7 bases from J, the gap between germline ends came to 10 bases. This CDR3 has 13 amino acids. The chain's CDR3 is CASGLDVGVEAFF. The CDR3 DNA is TGTGCTAGTGGTTTGGACGTGGGGGTTGAAGCTTTCTTT.

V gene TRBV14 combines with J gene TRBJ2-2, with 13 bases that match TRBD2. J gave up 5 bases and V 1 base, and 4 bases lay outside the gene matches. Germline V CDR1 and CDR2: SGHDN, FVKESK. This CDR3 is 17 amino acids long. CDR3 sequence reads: CASSQVGTSGMTGELFF. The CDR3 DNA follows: TGTGCCAGCAGCCAAGTTGGGACTAGCGGGATGACCGGGGAGCTGTTTTTT.

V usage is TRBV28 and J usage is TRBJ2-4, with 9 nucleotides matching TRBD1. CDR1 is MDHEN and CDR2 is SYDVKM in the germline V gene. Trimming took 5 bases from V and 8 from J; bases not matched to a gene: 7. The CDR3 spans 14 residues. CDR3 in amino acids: CASSPWDRDYIQYF. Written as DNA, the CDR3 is TGTGCCAGCAGTCCATGGGACAGGGATTACATTCAGTACTTC.

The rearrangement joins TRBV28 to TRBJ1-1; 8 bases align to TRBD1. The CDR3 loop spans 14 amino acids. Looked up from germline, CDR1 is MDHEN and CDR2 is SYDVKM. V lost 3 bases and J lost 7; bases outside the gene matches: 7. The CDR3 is CASSLDRAALEAFF. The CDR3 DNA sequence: TGTGCCAGCAGTTTGGACAGGGCCGCTCTTGAAGCTTTCTTT.

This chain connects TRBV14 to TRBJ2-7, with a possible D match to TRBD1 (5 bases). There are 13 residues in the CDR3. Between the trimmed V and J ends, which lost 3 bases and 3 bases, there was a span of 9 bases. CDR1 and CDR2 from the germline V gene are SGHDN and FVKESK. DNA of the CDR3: TGTGCCAGCAGCCACGCGACAGTCTACGAGCAGTACTTC. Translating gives CASSHATVYEQYF.

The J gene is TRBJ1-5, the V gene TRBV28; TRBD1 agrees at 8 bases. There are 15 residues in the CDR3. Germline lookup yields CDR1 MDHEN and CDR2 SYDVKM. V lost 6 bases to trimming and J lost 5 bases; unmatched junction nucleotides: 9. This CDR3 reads CASSRDTGGHQPQHF. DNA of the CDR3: TGTGCCAGCAGCAGAGATACAGGGGGGCATCAGCCCCAGCATTTT.

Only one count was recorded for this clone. The CDR3 loop is CASFGGTKDEQFF. The CDR3 DNA reads TGTGCCAGCTTCGGGGGGACGAAGGATGAGCAGTTCTTC. The chain couples TRBV7-9 to TRBJ2-1, with 7 bases lining up with TRBD2. V shed 8 bases, J shed 8 bases, and the junction held 9 bases outside the gene matches. This CDR3 has 13 residues. Germline loops: CDR1 SEHNR, CDR2 FQNEAQ (reference sequence). The full variable domain, rest sourced from reference TRBV7-9 and TRBJ2-1, is DTGVSQNPRHKITKRGQNVTFRCDPISEHNRLYWYRQTLGQGPEFLTYFQNEAQLEKSRLLSDRFSAERPKGSFSTLEIQRTEQGDSAMYLCASFGGTKDEQFFGPGTRLTVL.

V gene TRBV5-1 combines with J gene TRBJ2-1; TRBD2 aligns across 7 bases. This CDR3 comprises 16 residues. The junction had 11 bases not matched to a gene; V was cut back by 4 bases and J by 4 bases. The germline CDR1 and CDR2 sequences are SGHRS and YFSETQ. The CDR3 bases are TGCGCCAGCAGCCTCGGGTACGGGGGGATATACAATGAGCAGTTCTTC. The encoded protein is CASSLGYGGIYNEQFF.

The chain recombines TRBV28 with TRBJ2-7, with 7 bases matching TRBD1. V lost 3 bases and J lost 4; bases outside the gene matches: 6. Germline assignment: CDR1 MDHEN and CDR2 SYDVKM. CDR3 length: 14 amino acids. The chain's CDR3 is CASSLTGTDYEQYF. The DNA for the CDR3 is TGTGCCAGCAGTTTGACGGGGACAGATTACGAGCAGTACTTC. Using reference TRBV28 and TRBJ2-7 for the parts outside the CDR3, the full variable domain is DVKVTQSSRYLVKRTGEKVFLECVQDMDHENMFWYRQDPGLGLRLIYFSYDVKMKEKGDIPEGYSVSREKKERFSLILESASTNQTSMYLCASSLTGTDYEQYFGPGTRLTVT.

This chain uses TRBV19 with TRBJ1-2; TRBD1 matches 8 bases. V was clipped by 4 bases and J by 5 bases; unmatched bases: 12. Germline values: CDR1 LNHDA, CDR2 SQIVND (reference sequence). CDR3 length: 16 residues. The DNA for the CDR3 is TGTGCCAGTAGTAACTATCAGGGGGCGCGTGAGTATGGCTACACCTTC. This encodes CASSNYQGAREYGYTF.

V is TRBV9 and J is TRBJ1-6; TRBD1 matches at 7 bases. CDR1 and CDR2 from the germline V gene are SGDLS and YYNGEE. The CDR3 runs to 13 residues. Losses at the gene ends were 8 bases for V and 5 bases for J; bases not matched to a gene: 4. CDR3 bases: TGTGCCAGTGCCGGGACAGATAATTCACCCCTCCACTTT. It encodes CASAGTDNSPLHF.

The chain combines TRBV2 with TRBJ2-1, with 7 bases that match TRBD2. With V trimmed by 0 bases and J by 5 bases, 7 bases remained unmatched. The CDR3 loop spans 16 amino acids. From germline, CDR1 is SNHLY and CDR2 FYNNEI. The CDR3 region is CASSEALREIHNEQFF. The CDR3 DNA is TGTGCCAGCAGTGAAGCGTTGCGGGAGATCCACAATGAGCAGTTCTTC.

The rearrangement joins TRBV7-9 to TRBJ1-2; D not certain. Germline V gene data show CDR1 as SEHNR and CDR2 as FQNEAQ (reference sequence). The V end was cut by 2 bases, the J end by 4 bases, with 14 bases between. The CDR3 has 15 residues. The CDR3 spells CASSLTGPLFYGYTF. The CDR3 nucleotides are TGTGCCAGCAGCTTAACGGGTCCCCTCTTCTATGGCTACACCTTC. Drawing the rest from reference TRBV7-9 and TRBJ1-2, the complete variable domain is DTGVSQNPRHKITKRGQNVTFRCDPISEHNRLYWYRQTLGQGPEFLTYFQNEAQLEKSRLLSDRFSAERPKGSFSTLEIQRTEQGDSAMYLCASSLTGPLFYGYTFGSGTRLTVV.

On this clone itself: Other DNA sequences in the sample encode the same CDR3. CDR3 in amino acids: CASSDGGNTEAFF. CDR3 sequence (DNA): TGTGCCAGCAGTGATGGAGGGAACACTGAAGCTTTCTTT. This chain uses TRBV6-1 with TRBJ1-1; D is uncertain. The CDR3 length is 13 residues. The V end was cut by 3 bases, the J end by 1 base, with 6 bases between. The germline gives CDR1 MNHNS, CDR2 SASEGT.

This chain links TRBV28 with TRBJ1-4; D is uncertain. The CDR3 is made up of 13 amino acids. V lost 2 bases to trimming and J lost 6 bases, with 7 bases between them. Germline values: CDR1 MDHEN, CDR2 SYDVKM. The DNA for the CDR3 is TGTGCCAGCAGTTTAAACGTCGATGAAAAACTGTTTTTT. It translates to CASSLNVDEKLFF.

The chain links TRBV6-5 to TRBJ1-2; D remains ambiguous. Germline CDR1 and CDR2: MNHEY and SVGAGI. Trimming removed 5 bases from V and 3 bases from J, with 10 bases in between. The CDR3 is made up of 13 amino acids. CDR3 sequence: CASSPALDYGYTF. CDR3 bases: TGTGCCAGCAGTCCTGCTTTGGACTATGGCTACACCTTC.

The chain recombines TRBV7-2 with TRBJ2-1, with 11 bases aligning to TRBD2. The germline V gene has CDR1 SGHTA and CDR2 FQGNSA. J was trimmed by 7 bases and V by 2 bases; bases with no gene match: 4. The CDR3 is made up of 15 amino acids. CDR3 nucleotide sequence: TGTGCCAGCAGCTTATTAGCGGGAGGGATAAATGAGCAGTTCTTC. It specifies CASSLLAGGINEQFF.

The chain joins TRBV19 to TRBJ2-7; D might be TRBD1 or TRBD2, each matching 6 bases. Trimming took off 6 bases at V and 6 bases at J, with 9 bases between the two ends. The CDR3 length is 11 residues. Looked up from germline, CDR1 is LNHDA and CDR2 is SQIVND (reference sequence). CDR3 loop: CASRGGTEQYF. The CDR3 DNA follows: TGTGCCAGTAGAGGGGGGACCGAGCAGTACTTC.

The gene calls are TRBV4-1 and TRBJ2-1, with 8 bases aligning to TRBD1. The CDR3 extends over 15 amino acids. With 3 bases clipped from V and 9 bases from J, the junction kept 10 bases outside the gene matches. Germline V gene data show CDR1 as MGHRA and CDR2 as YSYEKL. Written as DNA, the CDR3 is TGCGCCAGCAGCCAGGCGACAGGGGACTCCAGTGAGCAGTTCTTC. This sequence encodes CASSQATGDSSEQFF.